This note documents a single T cell receptor (beta chain) sequence. This specimen comes from a study of shared clonotypes between healthy human individuals. TCRdb's table, derived via immunoSEQ multiplex PCR, lists solely in-frame clones and lacks some. Of approximately 1,500,000 clones listed, about 98% were seen once; the top ten hold roughly 0.4%. Germline-derived CDR1 and CDR2 are SNHLY and FYNNEI. The CDR3 runs 12 residues. V was cut by 9 bases and J by 4 bases, with 12 bases left in between. The healthy adult donors were HIV-negative and reported no recent acute infections or vaccinations. This clonotype originated in a man aged 25 to 45 in good health. What was sequenced was naive CD4+ T cells sorted from blood. This sample's subset: CD45RA+ positively selected. The V call is TRBV2, the J call TRBJ1-2, with D possibly being TRBD1 (6 bases). For the CDR3, the DNA is TGTGCCAGTGTACAGGGTGGCTATGGCTACACCTTC. Amino acids: CASVQGGYGYTF.